This T cell receptor (beta chain) is drawn from a study of blood T cell repertoires in COVID-19 (dated by TCRdb to 2018 to 2021). Notes on the research overall: Samples from collaborators originated in the United States, Italy and Spain and spanned both the acute and convalescent phases of COVID-19. The material from the prospective study consisted of cDNA or gDNA derived from T cells, B-cell-depleted T cells, or PBMCs. The dataset comprised deeply sampled blood TCRbeta repertoires from subjects exposed to, actively infected with, or recovered from COVID-19. A freely available public database, intended as a resource for researchers studying the immune response to SARS-CoV-2, is where the repertoires were released. The samples were drawn from the first 160 participants of the ongoing ImmuneRACE study and from 1,254 subjects provided by 6 global collaborators. The sample metadata nearly always contained a de-identified subject ID, COVID-19 status, age in years and sex. HLA class I and class II types, where available, came from metadata supplied by the sample provider rather than from assay-based typing.

Points the paper makes about the study in general: How much clinical and demographic metadata was included differed by source and by participant, and the metadata was provided uncurated.

TCRbeta CDR3 regions were amplified from genomic DNA using the immunoSEQ Assay, a bias-controlled multiplex PCR. In the original analysis: Nucleated cell counts per sample were estimated from amplification of reference gene primers within the assay. To quantify the absolute abundance of each unique TCRbeta CDR3 rearrangement, sequence reads were collapsed and filtered. For each sample, productive Simpson clonality was calculated by taking the square root of Simpson's diversity index across productive rearrangements. TCRdb stores this immuneACCESS table with in-frame sequences only. Part of the clones is absent; in the studies checked, under half of the shortfall reflects unresolved V genes, and no reason is known for the rest. D and trimming were read from the DNA, whereas the V and J calls and clone size are those reported in that table. This sample comprises some 250,000 clones, around 90% of them detected only once. The ten largest clones represent 0.65% to 0.95% of the sample.

Whole blood was collected in K2EDTA tubes by collaborating institutions according to the institutions' own protocols. For TCRbeta analysis, collaborator samples were shipped as frozen whole blood, as isolated PBMCs, or as DNA extracted from either sample type. Comments on this clone: Its binding antigen is unknown. Base-call qualities are not available, and no considerably larger clone is one nucleotide away.

Looking up the germline V gene (reference sequence) yields CDR1 MNHEY and CDR2 SMNVEV. The CDR3, cysteine through phenylalanine, is 14 amino acids long. Kept here is only the CDR3 DNA, which spans 42 bases and is read in frame from base 1. V is trimmed back by 5 bases and J by 3 bases, and the junction contains 7 bases that no gene match accounts for. Recombination connected TRBV27 to TRBJ2-7, with 7 bases matching TRBD1. Sequencing input: peripheral blood. The TCR was taken from a woman younger than 45 with acute or convalescent COVID-19. The DNA is as follows: TGTGCCAGCAGTCCTAGGACAGGACGCTACGAGCAGTACTTC. Its protein is CASSPRTGRYEQYF.